The T cell receptor beta chain under discussion was sequenced for a study of control samples from healthy donors and cancer patients. The assay was immunoSEQ multiplex PCR, and TCRdb's table has in-frame clones only and misses some. The sample has approximately 160,000 clones, 93% seen once. Germline loops: CDR1 GTSNPN, CDR2 SVGIG (reference sequence). Trimming stripped 1 base from V and 2 bases from J, with 9 bases between. The length of the CDR3 is 13 residues. This TCR derives from a woman aged 60 to 75 in good health. This chain joins TRBV30 and TRBJ2-7, with D possibly being TRBD1 (5 bases). Specimen: blood. The CDR3 DNA is TGTGCCTGGAGTGAAGGGGCCACCTACGAGCAGTACTTC. It codes for CAWSEGATYEQYF.